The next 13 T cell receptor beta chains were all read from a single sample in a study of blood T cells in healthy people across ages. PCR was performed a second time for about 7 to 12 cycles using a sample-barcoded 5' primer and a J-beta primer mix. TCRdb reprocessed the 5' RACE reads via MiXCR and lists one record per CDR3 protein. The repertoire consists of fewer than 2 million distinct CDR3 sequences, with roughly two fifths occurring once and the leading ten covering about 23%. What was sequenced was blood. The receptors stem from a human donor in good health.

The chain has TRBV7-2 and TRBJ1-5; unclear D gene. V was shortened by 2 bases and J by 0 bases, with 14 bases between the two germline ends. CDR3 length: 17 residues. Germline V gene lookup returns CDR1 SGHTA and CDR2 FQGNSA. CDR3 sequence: CASSLIGGSYSNQPQHF. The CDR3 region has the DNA TGTGCCAGCAGCTTAATCGGTGGATCTTATAGCAATCAGCCCCAGCATTTT.

This CDR3 is CASSQDGVGGSYGYTF. In nucleotides, the CDR3 is TGCGCCAGCAGCCAAGACGGGGTAGGAGGATCCTATGGCTACACCTTC. The V and J genes are TRBV4-3 and TRBJ1-2; the D is unclear. CDR3 length: 16 amino acids. V lost 0 bases and J lost 4, with 15 bases in between. The germline V gene has CDR1 LGHNA and CDR2 YSLEER.

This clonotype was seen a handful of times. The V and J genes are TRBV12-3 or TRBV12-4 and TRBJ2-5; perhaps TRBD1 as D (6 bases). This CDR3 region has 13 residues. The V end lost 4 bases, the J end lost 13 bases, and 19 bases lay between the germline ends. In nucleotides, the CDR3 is TGTGCCAGCAGTTATTCCCCCTCGGGACACACGTACTTC. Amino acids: CASSYSPSGHTYF.

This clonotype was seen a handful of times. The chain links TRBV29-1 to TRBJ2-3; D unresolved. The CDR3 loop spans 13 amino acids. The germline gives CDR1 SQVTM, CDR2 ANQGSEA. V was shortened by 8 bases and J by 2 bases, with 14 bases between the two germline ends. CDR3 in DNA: TGCAGCCCGCAGGACCGCTCCACAGATACGCAGTATTTT. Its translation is CSPQDRSTDTQYF.

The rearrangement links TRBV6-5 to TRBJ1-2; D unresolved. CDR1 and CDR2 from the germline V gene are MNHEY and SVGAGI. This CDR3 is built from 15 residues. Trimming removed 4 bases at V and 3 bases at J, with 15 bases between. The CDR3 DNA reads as TGTGCCAGCAGTTCTCCTCGGCAGTCGGACTATGGCTACACCTTC. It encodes CASSSPRQSDYGYTF.

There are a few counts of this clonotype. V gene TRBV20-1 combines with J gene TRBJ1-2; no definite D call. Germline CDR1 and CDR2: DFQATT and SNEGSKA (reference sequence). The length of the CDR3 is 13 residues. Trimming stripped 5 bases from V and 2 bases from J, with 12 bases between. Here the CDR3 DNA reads TGCAGTGCTTTTGATACCAAGAACTATGGCTACACCTTC. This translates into CSAFDTKNYGYTF.

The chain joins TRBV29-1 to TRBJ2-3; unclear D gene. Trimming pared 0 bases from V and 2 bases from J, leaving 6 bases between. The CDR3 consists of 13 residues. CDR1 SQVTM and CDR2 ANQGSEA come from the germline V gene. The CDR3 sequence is CSVEEDPTDTQYF. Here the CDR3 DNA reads TGCAGCGTTGAAGAAGACCCCACAGATACGCAGTATTTT.

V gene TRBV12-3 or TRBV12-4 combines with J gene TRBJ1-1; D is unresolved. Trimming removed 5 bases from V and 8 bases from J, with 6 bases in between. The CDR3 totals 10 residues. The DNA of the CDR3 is TGTGCCAGCAGTGTAGGAGAAGCTTTCTTT. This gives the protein CASSVGEAFF.

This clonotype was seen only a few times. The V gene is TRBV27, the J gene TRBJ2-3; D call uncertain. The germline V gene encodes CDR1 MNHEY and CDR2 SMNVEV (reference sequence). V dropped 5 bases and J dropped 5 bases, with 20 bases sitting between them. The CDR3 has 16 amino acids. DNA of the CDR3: TGTGCCAGCAGTCGGGCCGGGTGGGGAAGAGAAGATACGCAGTATTTT. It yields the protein CASSRAGWGREDTQYF.

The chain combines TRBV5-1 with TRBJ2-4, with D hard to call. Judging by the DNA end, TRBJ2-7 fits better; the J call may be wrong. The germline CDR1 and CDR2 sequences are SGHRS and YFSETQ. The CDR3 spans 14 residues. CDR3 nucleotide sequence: TGCGCCAGCAGCTTGGGATGGGGTAGGGACGAGCAGTACTTC. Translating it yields CASSLGWGRDEQYF.

Here the CDR3 reads CSAADRASNQPQHF. The CDR3, as DNA: TGCAGTGCCGCCGACAGGGCGAGCAATCAGCCCCAGCATTTT. The chain recombines TRBV20-1 with TRBJ1-5, with TRBD1 identical over 7 bases. The ends lost 6 bases at V and 1 base at J; junction bases unmatched: 6. CDR3 length: 14 residues. The V gene's germline CDR1 is DFQATT and CDR2 SNEGSKA (reference sequence).

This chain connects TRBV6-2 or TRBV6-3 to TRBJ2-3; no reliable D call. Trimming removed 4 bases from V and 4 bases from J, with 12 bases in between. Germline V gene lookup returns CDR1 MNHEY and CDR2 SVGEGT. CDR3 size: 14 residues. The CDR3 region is CASSWPDRADTQYF. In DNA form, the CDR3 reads TGTGCCAGCAGTTGGCCAGATCGGGCAGATACGCAGTATTTT.

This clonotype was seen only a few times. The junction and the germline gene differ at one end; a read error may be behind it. The CDR3 DNA reads TGCCGCGTTAAGTTGGGGGCAGGGGAGCAGTACTTC. Its translation: CRVKLGAGEQYF. The J gene is TRBJ2-7, the V gene TRBV29-1, with D possibly TRBD1 on 6 matching bases. The CDR3 extends over 12 amino acids. In germline, CDR1 is SQVTM, CDR2 ANQGSEA.